This T cell receptor beta chain originates from a study of T cells in Graves' hyperthyroidism and ophthalmopathy (dated by TCRdb to the late 2010s). About the investigation overall: Peripheral blood was sampled at the time of initial diagnosis, prior to any treatment. A discovery cohort of roughly 100 patients, roughly 45 with Graves' ophthalmopathy and about 58 with stable Graves' hyperthyroidism, was used to find distinguishing TCR V-J signatures. An independent validation cohort of 18 to 20 hyperthyroidism patients and approximately 17 patients who later progressed to ophthalmopathy tested prospective prediction of ophthalmopathy. The 100 discovery patients were divided at random into training and test sets in a 7:3 ratio. The study also compared thyroid tissue and blood T-cell repertoires from over 5 Graves' hyperthyroidism patients. After blood sampling, hyperthyroidism patients were treated with methimazole at a starting dose of 30 mg daily, and ophthalmopathy patients were treated with high-dose intravenous methylprednisolone. TCR Vbeta CDR3 sequencing of 140 or so peripheral blood samples (roughly 43 ophthalmopathy, approximately 80 hyperthyroidism and roughly 17 progressor patients) is reported in the paper. Broader findings and caveats from the paper: During validation, the model predicted progression to ophthalmopathy a median of around 7 months ahead of onset, with more than 55% sensitivity and about 72% specificity. Most expanded thyroid clonotypes (frequency above 0.001) were also detected in blood, suggesting blood repertoires may reflect thyroid immune responses. A 13 V-J signature model separated ophthalmopathy from stable hyperthyroidism, with approximately 87% sensitivity and 81% to 83% specificity in cross-validation and 80%/75% in testing. Sample size was not statistically predetermined, and blinding of investigators to group allocation was not performed.

TCR beta CDR3 regions were amplified from RNA transcripts. The TCR CDR3 was subjected to a first round of RT-PCR using the HTBI primer set and the Qiagen OneStep RT-PCR kit. Libraries were constructed in a second round of multiplex PCR, after which size selection and purification were carried out. Sequencing of the libraries was done on an Illumina HiSeq2000 using paired-end 100 bp reads. The source study handled its data this way. Raw data were processed with SOAPnuke, discarding reads with adapters, uncalled bases, mean Phred below 15, or no exact constant-primer or identifier match. High-quality paired reads were merged using COPE v1.2.5, and each unique nucleotide sequence was defined as a clonotype. Clonotypes were aligned to IMGT TRBV, TRBD and TRBJ reference segments using MiTCR v1.1. Analysis was restricted to V-J combinations with a frequency above 0.0001, which covered over 98% of repertoires. A TCS score was defined as the ratio between F50 (clonal expansion) and ExV (chaos), using BLOSUM62-based TCRdist between CDR3 peptides within each V-J. Welch's t-statistics and random forest reduced fewer than 600 V-J features to roughly 13, which were used in a naive Bayes classifier (R e1071). The Morisita-Horn index was used to measure how similar the thyroid and blood repertoires were. TCRdb ran its own pipeline on the public reads, namely fastp trimming at Q25 and MiXCR clone calling, and kept in-frame beta chains. Entries are consolidated by CDR3 protein sequence, retaining the most common genes and DNA. These V and J calls are TCRdb output, not the study's own analysis. The sample table shows 800,000 or so distinct CDR3 sequences, and approximately 40% are seen once. The top ten hold around 10% of the sample.

Stable Graves' hyperthyroidism was defined as the absence of progression to ophthalmopathy over 18 months of follow-up. Hyperthyroidism patients were aged 18 to 65 years and newly diagnosed, with disease duration of less than 2 months. The study excluded patients with uncontrolled infections, other autoimmune diseases, pregnancy or lactation. Diagnoses were established on the basis of clinical symptoms, serum thyroxine and TRAb, thyroid ultrasound, and orbital computed tomography. PBMCs were isolated from approximately 10 ml of fresh peripheral blood by Ficoll-Paque density gradient centrifugation. Total RNA was extracted using Trizol reagent, and RNA quality was assessed on an Agilent 2100 Bioanalyzer. The CDR1 and CDR2 encoded by the germline V gene are KGHDR and SFDVKD. The CDR3 covers 15 residues, taking in both the cysteine and the phenylalanine. Solely the CDR3 DNA is kept, with 45 bases framed from the first base.

Concerning this clonotype itself: No cognate antigen has been identified for it. A read error may produce the germline difference seen at one junction end.

The receptor's source is a man aged 18 to 35 with Graves' hyperthyroidism. The V gene is TRBV24-1 and the J gene is TRBJ2-5, with 12 bases aligning to TRBD2. Material: blood. The CDR3 is CATRLAGDPWETQYF. The DNA sequence is given as TGTGCTACCAGACTAGCGGGGGACCCTTGGGAGACCCAGTACTTC.